This TCR beta chain emerged from a study of cytomegalovirus exposure and HLA in healthy donors. Study outcomes and limitations: A prior analysis recorded that most TCR beta V segments were productive about 87% or about 30% of the time. What was likely a sequencing artifact was a cluster of highly shared sequence variants.

This CDR3 is built from 15 residues. The trim removed 5 bases at V and 0 bases at J, leaving 2 bases unmatched. Germline assignment: CDR1 SGHVS and CDR2 FQNEAQ. In the PCR, 60 Vbeta and 13 Jbeta primers were used. TCRdb keeps only in-frame clones here, not all; method: immunoSEQ multiplex PCR. The sample is made up of about 140,000 clones, and the top ten hold 2.7% of it. Regarding this clone: Its antigen remains unidentified.

The chain carries TRBV7-8 and TRBJ1-5; TRBD1 agrees at 9 bases. The specimen was PBMCs. The clonotype was recovered from a man aged 35-49 years in good health and CMV-seronegative. The CDR3 sequence is CASSQGQGSNQPQHF. The CDR3 DNA sequence: TGTGCCAGCAGCCAGGGACAGGGTAGCAATCAGCCCCAGCATTTT.